The clone carrying this TCR beta chain came up a few times. Sequencing used immunoSEQ multiplex PCR; TCRdb keeps in-frame clones, though not all of them. The sample includes approximately 210,000 clones, roughly 83% of them seen just once. The data are from a study of blood T cell repertoires in COVID-19. The wider study: Sample material is recorded as cDNA or gDNA derived from T cells, B-cell-depleted T cells, or PBMCs.

Per the germline V gene, CDR1 is SGHRS and CDR2 is YFSETQ. This CDR3 region has 16 residues. V was trimmed by 0 bases and J by 0 bases, leaving 10 bases between them. This sequence was found in a woman in her 70s with active or convalescent COVID-19. This rearrangement joins TRBV5-1 to TRBJ1-3; a weak D match, TRBD1 (5 bases). Specimen: peripheral blood. CDR3 coding DNA: TGCGCCAGCAGCTTGGATCCCCAGGGCTCTGGAAACACCATATATTTT. Translating gives CASSLDPQGSGNTIYF.